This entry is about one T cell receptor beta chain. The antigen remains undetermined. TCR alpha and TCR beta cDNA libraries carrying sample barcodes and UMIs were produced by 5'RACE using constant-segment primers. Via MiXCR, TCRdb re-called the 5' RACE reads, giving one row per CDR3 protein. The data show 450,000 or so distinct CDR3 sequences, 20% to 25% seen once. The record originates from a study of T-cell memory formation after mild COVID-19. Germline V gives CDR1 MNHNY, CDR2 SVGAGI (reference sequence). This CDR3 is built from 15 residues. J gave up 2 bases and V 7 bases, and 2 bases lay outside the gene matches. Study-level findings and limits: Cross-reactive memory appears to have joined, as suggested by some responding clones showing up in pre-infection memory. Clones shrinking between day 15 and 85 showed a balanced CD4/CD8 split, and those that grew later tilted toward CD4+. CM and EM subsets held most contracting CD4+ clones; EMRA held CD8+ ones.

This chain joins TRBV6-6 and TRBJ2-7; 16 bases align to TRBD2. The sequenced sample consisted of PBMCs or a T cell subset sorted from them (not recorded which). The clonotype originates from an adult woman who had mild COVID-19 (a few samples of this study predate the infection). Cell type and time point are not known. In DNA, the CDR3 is TGTGCCAGCACGGGACTAGCGGGGGGGACCTACGAGCAGTACTTC. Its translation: CASTGLAGGTYEQYF.